The clone carrying this T cell receptor beta chain has just a few counts. Its antigen is not known. Investigators spread the genomic DNA of each subset evenly over several immunoSEQ plates. Some clones are missing from TCRdb's copy, which holds only in-frame ones; the method was immunoSEQ multiplex PCR. The table records some 1.5 million clones, 95% to 97% of them present only once. This entry belongs to a study of shared clonotypes between healthy human individuals. Study-wide context: Per donor, three plates held CD4 naive cells, three held CD4 memory, two held CD8 naive and one held CD8 memory.

The study's findings and limits: An effect of sequencing depth on clonotype sharing among donors was expected. Generation probabilities of non-shared clonotypes were lower (relative to those shared by all four donors).

The material sequenced was naive CD4+ T cells sorted from blood. Subset noted: CD45RA+ positively selected. The clonotype was recovered from a man in his thirties or forties in good health.

The CDR3 region has the DNA TGTGCCAGCAGTGCCTTGGACAGACACTACGAGCAGTACTTC. Protein product: CASSALDRHYEQYF. The genes are TRBV27 and TRBJ2-7; perhaps TRBD1 as D (6 bases). The V gene lost 5 bases and the J gene lost 3 bases, with 14 bases spanning the gap. Germline V gene lookup returns CDR1 MNHEY and CDR2 SMNVEV (reference sequence). The CDR3 length is 14 residues.